This T cell receptor beta chain derives from a study of shared clonotypes between healthy human individuals. Sorted-subset replicate PCR reactions contained roughly 200 ng DNA, corresponding to about 30,000 T cell genomes. Data came from immunoSEQ multiplex PCR; TCRdb stores just in-frame clones and leaves some out. The sample has about 2 million clones; about 95% are singletons. After removal of 1 base from V and 5 bases from J, the junction contained 10 bases not matched to a gene. Germline CDR1 and CDR2: LGHNA and YSLEER. This CDR3 contains 16 residues. Naive CD8 cells were CD45RO-negative, positively selected for CCR7, excluding terminally differentiated effector memory CD45RA+ cells.

This clonotype was obtained from a young man in good health. This chain joins TRBV4-3 and TRBJ2-7; the match to TRBD2 covers 8 bases. The specimen sequenced was naive CD8+ T cells sorted from blood. CDR3 DNA: TGCGCCAGCAGCCAAGGTTTAGGGGGACTAGATGACGAGCAGTACTTC. This gives the protein CASSQGLGGLDDEQYF.